This T cell receptor (beta chain) came from a study of blood T cell repertoires in COVID-19. The overall study: Material from acute and convalescent COVID-19 was sourced from the United States, Italy and Spain. T cells, B-cell-depleted T cells, or PBMCs provided the cDNA or gDNA that served as material.

Per the original data handling: From reference gene primer amplification, estimates of nucleated cell counts were derived. Clones were sequenced by immunoSEQ multiplex PCR, and TCRdb holds only the in-frame ones, with some missing. The V and J calls and clone size come from that table; D and trimming were worked out from the DNA. The sample carries a few hundred thousand clones, around 89% recorded once. Cohorts were assigned according to the clinical history that participants reported. V lost 5 bases to trimming and J lost 6 bases, with 22 bases between them. CDR1 and CDR2 (germline): SGHTA, FQGNSA. CDR3 size: 16 residues.

Sequencing was done on a sample of PBMCs or T cells enriched from blood (not recorded which). The chain employs TRBV7-2 and TRBJ1-2; possibly TRBD1 for D (6 bases). This TCR derives from a woman aged 18-29 years who had recovered from COVID-19. CDR3 bases: TGTGCCAGCAGCCAGTTGGCTGCCAGGGGTGGTGATGGCTACACCTTC. Its translation is CASSQLAARGGDGYTF.